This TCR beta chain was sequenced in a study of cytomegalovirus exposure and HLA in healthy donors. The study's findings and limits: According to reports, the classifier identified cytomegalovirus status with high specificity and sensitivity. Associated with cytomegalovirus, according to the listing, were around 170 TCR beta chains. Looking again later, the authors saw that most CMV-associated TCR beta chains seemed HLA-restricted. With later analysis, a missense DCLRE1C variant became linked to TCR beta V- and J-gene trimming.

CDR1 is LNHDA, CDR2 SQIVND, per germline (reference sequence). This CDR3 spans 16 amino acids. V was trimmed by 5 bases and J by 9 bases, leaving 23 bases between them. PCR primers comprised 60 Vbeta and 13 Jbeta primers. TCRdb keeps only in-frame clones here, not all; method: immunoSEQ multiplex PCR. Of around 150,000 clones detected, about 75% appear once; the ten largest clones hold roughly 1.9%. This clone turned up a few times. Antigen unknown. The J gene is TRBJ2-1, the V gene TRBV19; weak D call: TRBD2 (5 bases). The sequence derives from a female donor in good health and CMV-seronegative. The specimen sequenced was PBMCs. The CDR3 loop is CASSGRVSSSGSEQFF. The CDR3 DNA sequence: TGTGCCAGTAGTGGCCGGGTGAGCAGTTCTGGGAGTGAGCAGTTCTTC. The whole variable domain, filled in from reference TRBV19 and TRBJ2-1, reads DGGITQSPKYLFRKEGQNVTLSCEQNLNHDAMYWYRQDPGQGLRLIYYSQIVNDFQKGDIAEGYSVSREKKESFPLTVTSAQKNPTAFYLCASSGRVSSSGSEQFFGPGTRLTVL.